This T cell receptor (beta chain) was captured in a study of shared clonotypes between healthy human individuals. Some clones are missing from TCRdb's copy, which holds only in-frame ones; the method was immunoSEQ multiplex PCR. This table holds under 650,000 clones, 90% to 96% found once. Sequencing used naive CD4+ T cells sorted from blood. The subset: CD45RA+ positively selected. This TCR derives from a young woman in good health.

The CDR3 reads CASTWGRQSYEQYF. In DNA, the CDR3 is TGTGCCAGCACCTGGGGGAGACAGTCCTACGAGCAGTACTTC. The chain recombines TRBV5-5 with TRBJ2-7; D is perhaps TRBD1 or TRBD2 (5 bases each). V was cut by 6 bases and J by 1 base, with 14 bases left in between. There are 14 residues in the CDR3. The germline gives CDR1 SGHKS, CDR2 YYEKEE (reference sequence).